Below, 14 T cell receptor beta chains from the same sample are listed, as sequenced in a study of OX40 agonist ivuxolimab in advanced cancers. TCRdb keeps only in-frame clones here, not all; method: immunoSEQ multiplex PCR. The repertoire holds 100,000 or so clones, with approximately 90% as singletons. The sequencing used CD4+ or CD8+ T cells sorted from blood, collected in a trial of the OX40 agonist ivuxolimab. These receptors were taken from an adult with an advanced solid tumor such as melanoma, head and neck, liver or kidney cancer.

V usage is TRBV30 and J usage is TRBJ2-6, with 7 bases identical to TRBD2. The CDR3 runs 16 residues. The trim removed 2 bases at V and 1 base at J, leaving 5 bases unmatched. The germline gives CDR1 GTSNPN, CDR2 SVGIG (reference sequence). The CDR3 spells CAWSPGGSSGANVLTF. CDR3 nucleotides: TGTGCCTGGAGTCCCGGGGGGTCGTCTGGGGCCAACGTCCTGACTTTC.

This clone was seen more than once but under ten times. Other DNA sequences of this sample code for an identical CDR3. The V call is TRBV6-1, the J call TRBJ1-6; D remains unclear. The CDR3 extends over 12 amino acids. Trimming left V 6 bases short and J 7 bases short, with 7 bases between. Germline loops: CDR1 MNHNS, CDR2 SASEGT. CDR3 sequence: CASRDGNSPLHF. CDR3 in DNA: TGTGCCAGCAGGGACGGAAATTCACCCCTCCACTTT.

This chain connects TRBV15 to TRBJ2-1; 7 nucleotides match TRBD2. This CDR3 spans 13 amino acids. The germline V gene has CDR1 LNHNV and CDR2 YYDKDF (reference sequence). V lost 0 bases and J lost 8; bases outside the gene matches: 1. CDR3 amino acids: CATSRDSGYEQFF. CDR3 bases: TGTGCCACCAGCAGAGATAGCGGGTATGAGCAGTTCTTC. Variable domain in full (rest from reference TRBV15 and TRBJ2-1): DAMVIQNPRYQVTQFGKPVTLSCSQTLNHNVMYWYQQKSSQAPKLLFHYYDKDFNNEADTPDNFQSRRPNTSFCFLDIRSPGLGDTAMYLCATSRDSGYEQFFGPGTRLTVL.

Written as DNA, the CDR3 is TGTGCCAGCAGTCTCTTCTGGAACCGAGACTCTGGGGCCAACGTCCTGACTTTC. Its translation: CASSLFWNRDSGANVLTF. This chain uses TRBV27 with TRBJ2-6; D unresolved. CDR1 and CDR2 from the germline V gene are MNHEY and SMNVEV (reference sequence). This CDR3 has 18 residues. The V and J ends lost 5 bases and 0 bases respectively, with 17 bases between them.

The chain combines TRBV5-6 with TRBJ2-2, with 14 bases matching TRBD2. V was pared by 4 bases and J by 4 bases, with 9 bases of the junction left unmatched. This CDR3 is built from 18 residues. CDR1 and CDR2 from the germline V gene are SGHDT and YYEEEE. The CDR3 DNA reads TGTGCCAGCAGCGCAACGGGACTAGCGGGAGTTGCCACCGGGGAGCTGTTTTTT. Its translation is CASSATGLAGVATGELFF. Looking up the rest from reference TRBV5-6 and TRBJ2-2 gives the full variable domain: DAGVTQSPTHLIKTRGQQVTLRCSPKSGHDTVSWYQQALGQGPQFIFQYYEEEERQRGNFPDRFSGHQFPNYSSELNVNALLLGDSALYLCASSATGLAGVATGELFFGEGSRLTVL.

The CDR3 region is CASSKNQNIQYF. CDR3 DNA sequence: TGTGCCAGCAGCAAAAATCAAAACATTCAGTACTTC. V usage is TRBV13 and J usage is TRBJ2-4; D gene uncertain. This CDR3 has 12 residues. Trimming pared 5 bases from V and 5 bases from J, leaving 7 bases between. CDR1 and CDR2 from the germline V gene are PRHDT and FYEKMQ (reference sequence).

The V and J genes are TRBV19 and TRBJ1-2, with 9 nucleotides matching TRBD1. Germline V lookup: CDR1 LNHDA, CDR2 SQIVND (reference sequence). J gave up 5 bases and V 6 bases, and 7 bases lay outside the gene matches. This CDR3 contains 14 residues. The CDR3 DNA follows: TGTGCCAGTAGACAGGGGGCTCAGGGGTATGGCTACACCTTC. Translated: CASRQGAQGYGYTF. Full variable domain (rest looked up from reference TRBV19 and TRBJ1-2): DGGITQSPKYLFRKEGQNVTLSCEQNLNHDAMYWYRQDPGQGLRLIYYSQIVNDFQKGDIAEGYSVSREKKESFPLTVTSAQKNPTAFYLCASRQGAQGYGYTFGSGTRLTVV.

J is TRBJ2-3 and V is TRBV7-8; 13 bases agree with TRBD2. The germline gives CDR1 SGHVS, CDR2 FQNEAQ. This CDR3 has 17 residues. V shed 5 bases and J 7 bases; nucleotides not matched to a gene: 12. The CDR3, as DNA: TGTGCCAGCAGCCTAGGGGATGGGGGACTAGCGGGGCATACGCAGTATTTT. Translating gives CASSLGDGGLAGHTQYF.

The J gene is TRBJ1-2, the V gene TRBV6-6; 8 bases map to TRBD1. CDR1 is MNHNY, CDR2 SVGAGI, per germline (reference sequence). The J segment lost 1 base and the V segment lost 4 bases, leaving 5 bases of the junction unmatched. The CDR3 length is 15 residues. CDR3 in DNA: TGTGCCAGCAGTTTGCCAGGGGGCCGTAACTATGGCTACACCTTC. Its protein is CASSLPGGRNYGYTF.

In this sample, this clone turned up once. Other DNA sequences within the sample encode an identical CDR3. V gene TRBV6-5 combines with J gene TRBJ2-3; D may correspond to TRBD1 or TRBD2 (5 bases each). This CDR3 is 14 amino acids long. V gave up 4 bases and J gave up 1 base, with 9 bases separating them. CDR1 is MNHEY, CDR2 SVGAGI, per germline. The CDR3: CASSSRGGTDTQYF. In DNA form, the CDR3 reads TGTGCCAGCAGTTCGAGGGGTGGCACAGATACGCAGTATTTT.

The V gene is TRBV30, the J gene TRBJ1-5, with TRBD1 matching 8 bases. V shed 5 bases and J 6 bases; nucleotides not matched to a gene: 9. Germline V gene lookup returns CDR1 GTSNPN and CDR2 SVGIG (reference sequence). The CDR3 has 14 residues. The CDR3, as DNA: TGTGCCTGGTCCCTGGGCAGGGGGCTTCAGCCCCAGCATTTT. Translation gives CAWSLGRGLQPQHF.

The rearrangement links TRBV5-1 to TRBJ2-7; 7 bases align to TRBD2. The CDR3 extends over 14 amino acids. Germline V gene data show CDR1 as SGHRS and CDR2 as YFSETQ. Trimming cost V 5 bases and J 0 bases; bases outside gene matches: 5. The chain's CDR3 is CASRGRESSYEQYF. In nucleotides, the CDR3 is TGCGCCAGCAGAGGGCGGGAGAGCTCCTACGAGCAGTACTTC.

On this clone: Germline is not matched at one junction end, which may reflect a read error. V usage is TRBV5-1 and J usage is TRBJ2-7; perhaps D is TRBD1 or TRBD2 (5 bases each). Germline V CDR1 and CDR2: SGHRS, YFSETQ. This CDR3 is built from 14 residues. CDR3 nucleotides: TGCGCCAGCAGTTTGGGACCCCCGGGCTACGAGCAGTACTTC. Encoded protein: CASSLGPPGYEQYF. Supplemented by reference TRBV5-1 and TRBJ2-7, the full variable domain reads KAGVTQTPRYLIKTRGQQVTLSCSPISGHRSVSWYQQTPGQGLQFLFEYFSETQRNKGNFPGRFSGRQFSNSRSEMNVSTLELGDSALYLCASSLGPPGYEQYFGPGTRLTVT.

This clone was recorded only once. The chain couples TRBV5-1 to TRBJ1-1; the match to TRBD1 covers 10 bases. Germline CDR1 is SGHRS and CDR2 is YFSETQ. CDR3 size: 16 residues. The trim removed 4 bases at V and 5 bases at J, leaving 11 bases unmatched. This CDR3 is CASSERTGTGVTEAFF. CDR3 DNA: TGCGCCAGCAGCGAAAGGACCGGGACAGGGGTAACTGAAGCTTTCTTT.